This T cell receptor beta chain is from a study of early T cells in non-severe SARS-CoV-2 infection. This CDR3 region has 12 residues. The V gene lost 8 bases and the J gene lost 7 bases, with 9 bases spanning the gap. Per the germline V gene, CDR1 is MDHEN and CDR2 is SYDVKM. This clonotype was seen more than once but under ten times. Unique molecular identifiers were added to individual cDNA molecules. TCRdb analysed the 5' RACE reads with MiXCR anew, one entry per CDR3 protein. In the table there are around 94,000 distinct CDR3 sequences, around 13% of which are singletons. This clonotype originated in an adult who was a healthcare worker with PCR-confirmed SARS-CoV-2 infection or an uninfected control (not recorded which). Sequenced material: whole blood. The gene calls are TRBV28 and TRBJ1-6, with D hard to call. The CDR3 DNA follows: TGTGCCAGCGTCCAGGACAATTCACCCCTCCACTTT. Protein: CASVQDNSPLHF.